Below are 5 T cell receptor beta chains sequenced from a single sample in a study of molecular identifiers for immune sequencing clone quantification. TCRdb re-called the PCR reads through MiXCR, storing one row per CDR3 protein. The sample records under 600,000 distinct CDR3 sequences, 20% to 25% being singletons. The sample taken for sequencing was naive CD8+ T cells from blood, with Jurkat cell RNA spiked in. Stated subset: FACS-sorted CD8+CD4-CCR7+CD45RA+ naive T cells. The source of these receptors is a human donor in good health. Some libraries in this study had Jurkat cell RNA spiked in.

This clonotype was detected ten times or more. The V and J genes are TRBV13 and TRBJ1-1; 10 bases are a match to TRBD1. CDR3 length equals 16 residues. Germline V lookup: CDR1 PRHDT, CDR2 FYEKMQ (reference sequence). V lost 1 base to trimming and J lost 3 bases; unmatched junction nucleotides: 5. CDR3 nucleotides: TGTGCCAGCAGCTTAGAGAGGACAGGGGGAGACACTGAAGCTTTCTTT. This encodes CASSLERTGGDTEAFF. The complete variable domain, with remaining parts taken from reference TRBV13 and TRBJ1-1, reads AAGVIQSPRHLIKEKRETATLKCYPIPRHDTVYWYQQGPGQDPQFLISFYEKMQSDKGSIPDRFSAQQFSDYHSELNMSSLELGDSALYFCASSLERTGGDTEAFFGQGTRLTVV.

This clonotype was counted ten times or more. CDR3 in amino acids: CATSDAGGEQYF. As DNA, the CDR3 is TGTGCCACCAGTGATGCAGGGGGCGAGCAGTACTTC. This rearrangement joins TRBV24-1 to TRBJ2-7; TRBD1 matches 7 bases. V dropped 3 bases and J dropped 6; count of bases not matched to a gene: 1. This CDR3 contains 12 residues. Germline CDR1 is KGHDR and CDR2 is SFDVKD.

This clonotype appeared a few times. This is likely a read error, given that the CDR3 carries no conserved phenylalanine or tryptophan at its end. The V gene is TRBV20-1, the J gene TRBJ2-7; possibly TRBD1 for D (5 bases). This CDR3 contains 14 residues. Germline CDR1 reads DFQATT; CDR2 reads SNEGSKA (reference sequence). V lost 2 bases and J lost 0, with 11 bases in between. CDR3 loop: CSARNRQSSYEQYS. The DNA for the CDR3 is TGCAGTGCTAGAAACAGACAGAGCTCCTACGAGCAGTACTCC.

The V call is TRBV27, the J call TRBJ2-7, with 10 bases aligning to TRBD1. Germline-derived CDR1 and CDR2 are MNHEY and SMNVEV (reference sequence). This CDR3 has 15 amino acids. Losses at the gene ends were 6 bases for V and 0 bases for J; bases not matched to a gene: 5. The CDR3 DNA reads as TGTGCCAGCAGCTCGGGACAGGGGATCTCCTACGAGCAGTACTTC. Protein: CASSSGQGISYEQYF.

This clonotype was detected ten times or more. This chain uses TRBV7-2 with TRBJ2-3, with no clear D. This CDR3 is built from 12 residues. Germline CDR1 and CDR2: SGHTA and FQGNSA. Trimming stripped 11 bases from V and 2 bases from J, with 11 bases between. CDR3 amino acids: CAAGIATDTQYF. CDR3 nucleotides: TGTGCCGCTGGGATAGCCACAGATACGCAGTATTTT. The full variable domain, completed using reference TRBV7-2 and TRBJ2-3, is GAGVSQSPSNKVTEKGKDVELRCDPISGHTALYWYRQSLGQGLEFLIYFQGNSAPDKSGLPSDRFSAERTGGSVSTLTIQRTQQEDSAVYLCAAGIATDTQYFGPGTRLTVL.